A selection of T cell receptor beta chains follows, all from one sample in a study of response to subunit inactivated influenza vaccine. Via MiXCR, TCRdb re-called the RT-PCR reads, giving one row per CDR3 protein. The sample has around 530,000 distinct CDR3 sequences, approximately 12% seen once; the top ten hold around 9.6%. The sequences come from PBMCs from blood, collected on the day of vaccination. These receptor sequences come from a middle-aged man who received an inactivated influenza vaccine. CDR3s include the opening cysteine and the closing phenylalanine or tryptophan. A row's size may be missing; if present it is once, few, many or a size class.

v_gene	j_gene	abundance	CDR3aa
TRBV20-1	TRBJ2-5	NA	CSARGGELASGETQYF
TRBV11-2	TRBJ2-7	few	CASSLGEMGQYEQYF
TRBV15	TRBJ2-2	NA	CATSTGQVNTGELFF
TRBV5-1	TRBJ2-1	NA	CASSLGGSGRSYNEQFF
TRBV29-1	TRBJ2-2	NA	CSVTKDRTTGELFF
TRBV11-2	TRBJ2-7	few	CASSLEGSGIYEQYF
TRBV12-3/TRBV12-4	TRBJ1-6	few	CASSQQGVGSPLHF
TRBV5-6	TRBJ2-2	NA	CASSLPFGGAPAGELFF
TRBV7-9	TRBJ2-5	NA	CASSSTISTGRETQYF
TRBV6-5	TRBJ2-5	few	CASSNLLAGGRHGETQYF
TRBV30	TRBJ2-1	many	CAWKGRENEQFF
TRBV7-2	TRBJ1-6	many	CASSFLVGTALNSPLHF
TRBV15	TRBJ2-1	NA	CATSREGRNDEQFF
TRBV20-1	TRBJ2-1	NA	CSASPLAGAYNEQFF
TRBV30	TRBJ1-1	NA	CAWRRGYGTEAFF
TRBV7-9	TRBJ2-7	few	CASSPGGNSYEQYF
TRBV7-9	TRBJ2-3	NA	CASSRSTSGETDTQYF
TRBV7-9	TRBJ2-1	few	CASSPWVSGQGVNEQFF
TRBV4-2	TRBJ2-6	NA	CASSHFGTGVGANVLTF
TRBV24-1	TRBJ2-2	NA	CATSAASGRVTHGELFF
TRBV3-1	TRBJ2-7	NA	CASSQLGSGEQYF
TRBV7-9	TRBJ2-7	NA	CASSLGMGHEQYF
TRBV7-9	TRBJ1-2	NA	CASSSGRDTYGYTF
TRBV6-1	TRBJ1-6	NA	CASRKTEVSYNSPLHF
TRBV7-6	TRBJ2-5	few	CASSFPGPQETQYF
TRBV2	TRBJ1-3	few	CAYKASGNTIYF
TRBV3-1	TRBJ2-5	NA	CASSRRDRVPETQYF
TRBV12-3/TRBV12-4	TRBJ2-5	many	CASSFWGETQYF
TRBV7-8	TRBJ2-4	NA	CASSLDQGWGNIQYF
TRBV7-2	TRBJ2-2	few	CASSFGLAGGFTGELFF
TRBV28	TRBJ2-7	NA	CASSFYGSGSRDGYF
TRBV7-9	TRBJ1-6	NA	CASSRRQDSPLHF
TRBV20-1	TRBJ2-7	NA	CSGVRRGGLYEQYF
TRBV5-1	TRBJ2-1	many	CASSLFKSGGAGPYNEQFF
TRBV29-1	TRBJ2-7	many	CSGGRTMVEQYF
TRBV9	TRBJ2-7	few	CASSVGAGTYEQYF
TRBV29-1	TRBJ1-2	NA	CSVERTGQGYTF
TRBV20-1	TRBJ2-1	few	CSARGSDVSSYNEQFF
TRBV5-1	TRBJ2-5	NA	CASSLNTETQYF
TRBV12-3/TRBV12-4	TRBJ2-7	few	CASSLFSVSGSYEQYF
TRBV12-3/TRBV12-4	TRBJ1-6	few	CASSLSSGYNSPLHF
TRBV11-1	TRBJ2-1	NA	CASSSWTSTDNPWNEQFF
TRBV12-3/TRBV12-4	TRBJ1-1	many	CASKDRENTEAFF
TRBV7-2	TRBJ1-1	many	CASSAGQRDGAFF
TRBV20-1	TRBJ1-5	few	CSARERGWTGPYSNQPQHF
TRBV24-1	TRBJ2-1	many	CATSDWGQSSYNEQFF
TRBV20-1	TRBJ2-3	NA	CSAREPQGATDTQYF
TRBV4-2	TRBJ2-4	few	CASSQLGTSVKNIQYF